A few counts support the clone carrying this TCR beta chain. Its target is not known. The sample holds other DNA sequences that translate to the same CDR3. The time point was: week 5, during vaccination. Every vaccine dose comprised 300 ug of mutant IDH1 20-mer peptide plus topical imiquimod. The protocol was immunoSEQ multiplex PCR, while the TCRdb copy is restricted to in-frame clones and leaves out a portion. The sample includes roughly 39,000 clones, 70% to 90% of them seen just once. The data were taken from a study of a mutant IDH1 vaccine in newly diagnosed glioma. The study's findings and limits: Pseudoprogression appeared unlinked to shifts in leading peripheral T cell clonotypes.

The CDR3 runs 15 residues. CDR1 and CDR2 (germline): MNHEY, SVGAGI. V gave up 6 bases and J gave up 0 bases, with 15 bases separating them. This sequence joins TRBV6-5 and TRBJ2-7; D uncertain. This clonotype was obtained from a man in his forties or fifties with glioma. The sequenced sample was PBMCs, obtained from a glioma patient whose treatment included an IDH1 peptide vaccine. The CDR3 here is CASRLGRSSSYEQYF. The CDR3 nucleotides read TGTGCCAGCAGACTCGGTAGGTCGAGCTCCTACGAGCAGTACTTC.